The rows below give T cell receptor beta chains drawn from one sample of a study of T-cell reconstitution after alpha-beta-depleted transplantation in children. TCRdb called the PCR reads again in MiXCR, with one record for every CDR3 protein. Seen here are 440,000 or so distinct CDR3 sequences, roughly two fifths observed once, and the top ten hold 27%. This material consisted of PBMCs, taken before TCRalphabeta/CD19-depleted stem cell transplant. These receptors were obtained from a girl aged 2 to 10 with aplastic anemia, due to receive a stem cell transplant. Both conserved end residues are part of each CDR3. The order of the fields is D gene, V gene, clone size, J gene, CDR3 DNA, CDR3 protein. The D gene is left open where the match is weak. For some rows the clone size is stated as once, few or many, or as a class when expanded; others skip it.

d_gene: TRBD1; v_gene: TRBV28; abundance: NA; j_gene: TRBJ2-2; CDR3nt: TGTGCCAGCAGTTTAAGGGGGCCGAGGAACACCGGGGAGCTGTTTTTT; CDR3aa: CASSLRGPRNTGELFF
d_gene: NA; v_gene: TRBV7-2; abundance: few; j_gene: TRBJ1-5; CDR3nt: TGTGCCAGCAGCCGCCAGGGTTCACTCAATCAGCCCCAGCATTTT; CDR3aa: CASSRQGSLNQPQHF
d_gene: NA; v_gene: TRBV9; abundance: once; j_gene: TRBJ2-5; CDR3nt: TGTGCCAGCAGCGTAGAGACCGGAACCAAAGAGACCCAGTACTTC; CDR3aa: CASSVETGTKETQYF
d_gene: TRBD1; v_gene: TRBV18; abundance: once; j_gene: TRBJ1-5; CDR3nt: TGTGCCAGCTCGGGACAGGGACAACAGCCCCAGCATTTT; CDR3aa: CASSGQGQQPQHF
d_gene: NA; v_gene: TRBV27; abundance: once; j_gene: TRBJ2-7; CDR3nt: TGTGCCAGCAGGCCAAGTGGGGCCTCCTACGAGCAGTACTTC; CDR3aa: CASRPSGASYEQYF
d_gene: NA; v_gene: TRBV28; abundance: NA; j_gene: TRBJ2-5; CDR3nt: TGTGCCAGCACCTGGGGCGTGAGAGAGACCCAGTACTTC; CDR3aa: CASTWGVRETQYF
d_gene: TRBD2; v_gene: TRBV9; abundance: many; j_gene: TRBJ2-3; CDR3nt: TGTGCCAGCAGCAGGGCGGGAGAGTCAGATACGCAGTATTTT; CDR3aa: CASSRAGESDTQYF
d_gene: NA; v_gene: TRBV12-3/TRBV12-4; abundance: NA; j_gene: TRBJ2-7; CDR3nt: TGTGCCAGCAGTTTTGGGGGGGCCCGCTACGAGCAGTACTTC; CDR3aa: CASSFGGARYEQYF
d_gene: NA; v_gene: TRBV30; abundance: NA; j_gene: TRBJ2-1; CDR3nt: TGTGCCTGGAGGGCCCTGCAGAATGAGCAGTTCTTC; CDR3aa: CAWRALQNEQFF
d_gene: NA; v_gene: TRBV29-1; abundance: few; j_gene: TRBJ2-3; CDR3nt: TGCAGCGTTGAAAGTCAAAGCACAGATACGCAGTATTTT; CDR3aa: CSVESQSTDTQYF
d_gene: NA; v_gene: TRBV13; abundance: few; j_gene: TRBJ1-1; CDR3nt: TGTGCCACCGAGACAGAGGGGGTGTCTGAAGCTTTCTTT; CDR3aa: CATETEGVSEAFF
d_gene: TRBD2; v_gene: TRBV7-1; abundance: NA; j_gene: TRBJ2-3; CDR3nt: TGTGCCAGCAGCCCGGGACTAGTATCGGATACGCAGTATTTT; CDR3aa: CASSPGLVSDTQYF
d_gene: NA; v_gene: TRBV6-5; abundance: NA; j_gene: TRBJ1-1; CDR3nt: TGTGCCAGCAGTTACACCCGGGCCACCCTCGGCACTGAAGCTTTCTTT; CDR3aa: CASSYTRATLGTEAFF
d_gene: NA; v_gene: TRBV6-5; abundance: NA; j_gene: TRBJ2-1; CDR3nt: TGTGCCAGCAGTTACGTGGGGGCCCACAATGAGCAGTTCTTC; CDR3aa: CASSYVGAHNEQFF
d_gene: NA; v_gene: TRBV18; abundance: many; j_gene: TRBJ2-2; CDR3nt: TGTGCCAGCTCACCACACAGGGACACCGGGGAGCTGTTTTTT; CDR3aa: CASSPHRDTGELFF
d_gene: NA; v_gene: TRBV5-1; abundance: many; j_gene: TRBJ2-7; CDR3nt: TGCGCCAGCAGCTTGGCCTCTTCCACCTACGAGCAGTACTTC; CDR3aa: CASSLASSTYEQYF
d_gene: TRBD1; v_gene: TRBV11-2; abundance: few; j_gene: TRBJ1-3; CDR3nt: TGTGCCAGCAGCCCCGGGGACAGGATCGACAACGGAAACACCATATATTTT; CDR3aa: CASSPGDRIDNGNTIYF
d_gene: NA; v_gene: TRBV7-9; abundance: many; j_gene: TRBJ2-7; CDR3nt: TGTGCCAGCAGCTTAATGGTTGTGGAAGAGAACGAGCAGTACTTC; CDR3aa: CASSLMVVEENEQYF
d_gene: NA; v_gene: TRBV15; abundance: once; j_gene: TRBJ2-3; CDR3nt: TGTGCCACCAGCAGAGATAGGCCGTCAGATACGCAGTATTTT; CDR3aa: CATSRDRPSDTQYF
d_gene: NA; v_gene: TRBV12-3/TRBV12-4; abundance: many; j_gene: TRBJ2-4; CDR3nt: TGTGCCAGCAGTTTAAAAAATAAGTTTAAGGCGGACCGCGCTCGGTACTTC; CDR3aa: CASSLKNKFKADRARYF
d_gene: NA; v_gene: TRBV5-1; abundance: NA; j_gene: TRBJ2-1; CDR3nt: TGCGCCAGCAGTGGCGAAGGCCTTCGAAGCTCCTACAATGAGCGGTTCTTC; CDR3aa: CASSGEGLRSSYNERFF
d_gene: NA; v_gene: TRBV30; abundance: once; j_gene: TRBJ1-2; CDR3nt: TGTGCCTTGACACAAAACTATGGCTACACCTTC; CDR3aa: CALTQNYGYTF
d_gene: NA; v_gene: TRBV6-5; abundance: NA; j_gene: TRBJ1-1; CDR3nt: TGTGCCAGCAGTTACCAGGCCAGGTCGAACACTGAAGCTTTCTTT; CDR3aa: CASSYQARSNTEAFF
d_gene: TRBD1; v_gene: TRBV18; abundance: NA; j_gene: TRBJ1-5; CDR3nt: TGTGCCAGCTCACCAACCCTAGACAGGGTAGATCAGCCCCAGCATTTT; CDR3aa: CASSPTLDRVDQPQHF
d_gene: NA; v_gene: TRBV9; abundance: many; j_gene: TRBJ2-1; CDR3nt: TGTGCCAGCAGCGTAGAGGGACAAGGCTTTGAGCAGTTCTTC; CDR3aa: CASSVEGQGFEQFF
d_gene: NA; v_gene: TRBV7-2; abundance: NA; j_gene: TRBJ2-1; CDR3nt: TGTGCCAGCAGCTTAGACCAATTCATTCAGTTCTTC; CDR3aa: CASSLDQFIQFF
d_gene: TRBD2; v_gene: TRBV5-1; abundance: many; j_gene: TRBJ2-3; CDR3nt: TGCGCCAGCAGCAGACTAGCGGGAGGGTCCACAGATACGCAGTATTTT; CDR3aa: CASSRLAGGSTDTQYF
d_gene: NA; v_gene: TRBV12-3/TRBV12-4; abundance: many; j_gene: TRBJ2-2; CDR3nt: TGTGCCAGCAGAGTTAGCCCCTACGGGGAGCTGTTTTTT; CDR3aa: CASRVSPYGELFF
d_gene: NA; v_gene: TRBV11-2; abundance: few; j_gene: TRBJ2-2; CDR3nt: TGTGCCAGCAGCCCGGGGGACGGCCTGGACCTTAACACCGGGGAGCTGTTTTTT; CDR3aa: CASSPGDGLDLNTGELFF
d_gene: NA; v_gene: TRBV5-1; abundance: few; j_gene: TRBJ2-3; CDR3nt: TGCGCCAGCAGCTCTACAGGAAGCACAGATACGCAGTATTTT; CDR3aa: CASSSTGSTDTQYF
d_gene: TRBD1; v_gene: TRBV20-1; abundance: few; j_gene: TRBJ2-7; CDR3nt: TGCAGTGCTTACGCCGCGACAGGGGAGAGCTACGAGCAGTACTTC; CDR3aa: CSAYAATGESYEQYF
d_gene: TRBD2; v_gene: TRBV20-1; abundance: NA; j_gene: TRBJ2-5; CDR3nt: TGCAGTGCTCGACCAATGGGACTAGCGGGAGTGGAGACCCAGTACTTC; CDR3aa: CSARPMGLAGVETQYF
d_gene: NA; v_gene: TRBV11-1; abundance: NA; j_gene: TRBJ2-2; CDR3nt: TGTGCCAGCAGCTGGGCGGAGGGGAGCACCGGGGAGCTGTTTTTT; CDR3aa: CASSWAEGSTGELFF
d_gene: NA; v_gene: TRBV20-1; abundance: NA; j_gene: TRBJ1-5; CDR3nt: TGCAGTGCTAGACAAAGGGACCCCAATCAGCCCCAGCATTTT; CDR3aa: CSARQRDPNQPQHF
d_gene: NA; v_gene: TRBV5-1; abundance: NA; j_gene: TRBJ2-1; CDR3nt: TGCGCCAGCAGCTTACGAACGGACGGCAATGAGCAGTTCTTC; CDR3aa: CASSLRTDGNEQFF
d_gene: NA; v_gene: TRBV15; abundance: NA; j_gene: TRBJ1-3; CDR3nt: TGTGCCACCAGCAGAGATCCGGACTCTGGAAACACCATATATTTT; CDR3aa: CATSRDPDSGNTIYF
d_gene: TRBD1; v_gene: TRBV20-1; abundance: NA; j_gene: TRBJ1-1; CDR3nt: TGCAGTGCTACCCGGACAGGGCTCACTGAAGCTTTCTTT; CDR3aa: CSATRTGLTEAFF
d_gene: TRBD2; v_gene: TRBV12-3/TRBV12-4; abundance: NA; j_gene: TRBJ2-7; CDR3nt: TGTGCCAGCAGCCCCAACCCCGGGACTAGCGGGAGGGCCTACTCCTACGAGCAGTACTTC; CDR3aa: CASSPNPGTSGRAYSYEQYF
d_gene: TRBD2; v_gene: TRBV20-1; abundance: few; j_gene: TRBJ2-3; CDR3nt: TGCAGTGCAACCCCGGGACTAGCGACCCCAGATACGCAGTATTTT; CDR3aa: CSATPGLATPDTQYF
d_gene: NA; v_gene: TRBV20-1; abundance: few; j_gene: TRBJ2-1; CDR3nt: TGCAGTGCTAGCTCGTTGGGGTCCTACAATGAGCAGTTCTTC; CDR3aa: CSASSLGSYNEQFF